The 9 T cell receptor delta chains in this list originate from one sample, sequenced in a study of gamma-delta T cells after stem cell transplantation. TCRdb redid clone calling on the RT-PCR reads using CATT. The table lists 1,000 or so delta-chain clones, about 1.2% of them singletons, with approximately 27% in the top ten. The sample was gamma-delta T cells. These receptors came from a human donor. It is not recorded whose cells these are; they may come from a transplant donor.

This clone was seen only a few times. TCRdb attributes to this sequence the protein of a much larger clone, which differs from the DNA translation at residue 16; a read error is likely, and the protein displayed is translated from the DNA. V is TRDV2 and J is TRDJ1, with a possible D match to TRDD3 (6 bases). Germline assignment: CDR1 GEAIGNYY and CDR2 EKD. The CDR3 has 18 residues. CDR3 protein: CACDTLVGIKGNTDKPIF. DNA for the CDR3: TGTGCCTGTGACACCCTTGTTGGGATAAAGGGGAACACCGATAAACCCATCTTT.

As regards this clone: A much larger clone differs from this one at a single base, so this may be a read error. The chain employs TRDV2 and TRDJ1; 12 bases are a match to TRDD3. The CDR3 is 20 amino acids. The germline CDR1 and CDR2 sequences are GEAIGNYY and EKD. The CDR3 DNA is TGTGCCCGTGACACAATGGTACTGGGGGATACATCGTCGCACACCGATAAACTCATCTTT. It specifies CARDTMVLGDTSSHTDKLIF.

The CDR3 DNA is TGTGCCTGTGACTCCCTCGTACTGGGGGATACGGGCACCGATAAACTCATCTTT. This encodes CACDSLVLGDTGTDKLIF. V and J are TRDV2 and TRDJ1; 13 nucleotides align to TRDD3. CDR1 and CDR2 from the germline V gene are GEAIGNYY and EKD. This CDR3 spans 18 amino acids. V shed 3 bases, J shed 1 base, and the junction held 10 bases outside the gene matches.

This clone turned up a few times. This sequence is one base from a far larger clone and is likely a read error. Other DNA sequences of this sample code for an identical CDR3. The V call is TRDV1, the J call TRDJ1; TRDD3 matches 9 bases. Germline lookup yields CDR1 TSWWSYY and CDR2 QGS. This CDR3 comprises 24 residues. The CDR3 here is CALGERRSSRSFLTGGKYTDKLIF. For the CDR3, the DNA is TGCGCTCTTGGGGAAAGGCGTTCCTCACGGTCCTTCCTTACTGGGGGAAAGTACACCGATAAACTCATCTTT.

This clone was seen a few times. TCRdb records a much larger clone's protein for this DNA, with a difference at residue 4 that likely arises from a read error; the protein given is the translation of the DNA. The J gene is TRDJ1, the V gene TRDV2; possible D gene TRDD2, 5 bases. Germline CDR1 is GEAIGNYY and CDR2 is EKD. This CDR3 comprises 16 residues. The CDR3 nucleotides read TGTGCCTGTGGCACCGCGGAGCCTTCGTTCCCTCGTGGACTCATCTTT. This codes for CACGTAEPSFPRGLIF.

This clone is categorized as large. Other nucleotide sequences in the sample specify the same CDR3. The chain employs TRDV2 and TRDJ1, with 12 bases that match TRDD3. CDR1 is GEAIGNYY, CDR2 EKD, per germline. V lost 3 bases, J lost 4 bases, and 11 bases stayed unmatched. CDR3 size: 17 residues. CDR3 sequence (DNA): TGTGCCTGTGACGAGCTGGGGGATACGCAGCGAAACGATAAACTCATCTTT. This sequence encodes CACDELGDTQRNDKLIF.

About this clone itself: The likely explanation is a read error, given a far larger clone one base away. At the DNA level, this CDR3 is encoded by other sequences in the same sample as well. The chain couples TRDV3 to TRDJ1, with D maybe TRDD3 (5 bases). Trimming cost V 2 bases and J 0 bases, with 43 bases left between them. The CDR3 spans 24 residues. In germline, CDR1 is TVYSNPD, CDR2 GDNSRS (reference sequence). The CDR3 protein is CAFVGTVTFVFNSLPIQDTDKLIF. CDR3 coding DNA: TGTGCCTTTGTGGGGACCGTTACCTTTGTCTTCAATTCTCTCCCAATTCAGGACACCGATAAACTCATCTTT.

Notes on this clone: The amino acid sequence in TCRdb belongs to a much larger clone and departs from this DNA's translation at residue 15, likely a sequencing read error; the sequence shown is translated from the DNA. This sequence joins TRDV2 and TRDJ1, with 12 nucleotides matching TRDD3. Germline CDR1 and CDR2: GEAIGNYY and EKD. The length of the CDR3 is 17 residues. The CDR3, as DNA: TGTGCCTGTGACGAGCTGGGGGATACGCAGCGAAACGATAAACACATCTTT. Translated, it gives CACDELGDTQRNDKHIF.

This clone was observed a few times. TCRdb records a much larger clone's protein for this DNA, with a difference at residue 16 that likely arises from a read error; the protein given is the translation of the DNA. The chain uses TRDV2 and TRDJ1; 12 nucleotides agree with TRDD3. The germline gives CDR1 GEAIGNYY, CDR2 EKD. CDR3 length equals 18 residues. The CDR3 sequence is CACDPVAGGYASRSKPIF. Here the CDR3 DNA reads TGTGCCTGTGACCCCGTGGCTGGGGGATACGCGTCAAGGAGTAAACCCATCTTT.